This T cell receptor (beta chain) was retrieved from a study of blood T cell repertoires in COVID-19. Study context: From the United States, Italy and Spain came samples of acute and convalescent COVID-19.

The V end lost 4 bases, the J end lost 4 bases, and 15 bases lay between the germline ends. This CDR3 spans 15 amino acids. Germline CDR1 and CDR2: SGHRS and YFSETQ. This clone was observed a single time. Researchers sorted participants into cohorts using their self-reported clinical history. Two negative PCRs, clearance, or symptom resolution had been documented for recovered Cohort 3 donors. Original data processing: Reference gene primer amplification yielded estimated nucleated cell counts. TCRdb's table, derived via immunoSEQ multiplex PCR, lists solely in-frame clones and lacks some. V, J and clone size are those of that table, while D and trimming were read from the DNA. The data contain hundreds of thousands of clones, around 88% of them singletons.

The sample was PBMCs or T cells enriched from blood (not recorded which). The source of this sequence is a woman aged 25 to 39 who had recovered from COVID-19. The chain employs TRBV5-1 and TRBJ1-5, with a tentative D call TRBD1 (5 bases). The CDR3: CASSPLGHTNQPQHF. The CDR3 DNA reads TGCGCCAGCAGCCCTTTAGGACACACAAATCAGCCCCAGCATTTT.